This TCR beta chain comes out of a study of shared clonotypes between healthy human individuals. This CDR3 comprises 15 residues. Germline trimming cut 5 bases from V and 5 bases from J; bases unmatched to any gene: 4. Germline CDR1 reads WSHSY; CDR2 reads SAAADI. CD45RO-negative, CCR7-positively selected cells formed the naive CD8 fraction, excluding terminally differentiated effector memory CD45RA+ cells. TCRdb's copy holds only in-frame clones and misses some; the assay was immunoSEQ multiplex PCR. This sample carries just over 2,000,000 clones, roughly 94% of them seen once, and the ten largest clones take 0.9% to 1.3%.

The gene calls are TRBV10-2 and TRBJ2-1; 12 positions agree with TRBD2. The sample consisted of naive CD8+ T cells sorted from blood. The receptor was isolated from a man aged 18 to 35 in good health. The CDR3 coding sequence is TGCGCCAGCAGTAATGGACTAGCGGGAAACAATGAGCAGTTCTTC. This sequence encodes CASSNGLAGNNEQFF.